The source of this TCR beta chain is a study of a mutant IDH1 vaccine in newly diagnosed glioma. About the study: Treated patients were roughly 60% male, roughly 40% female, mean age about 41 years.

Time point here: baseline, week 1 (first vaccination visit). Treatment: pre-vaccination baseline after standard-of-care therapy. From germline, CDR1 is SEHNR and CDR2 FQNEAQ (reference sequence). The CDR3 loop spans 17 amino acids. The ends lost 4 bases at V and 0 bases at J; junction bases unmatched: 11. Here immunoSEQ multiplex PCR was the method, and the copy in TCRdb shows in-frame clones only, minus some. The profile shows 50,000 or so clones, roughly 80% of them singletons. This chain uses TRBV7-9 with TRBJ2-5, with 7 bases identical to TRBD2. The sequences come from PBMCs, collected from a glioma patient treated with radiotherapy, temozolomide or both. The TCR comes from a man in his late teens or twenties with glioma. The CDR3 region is CASSSFQDGGYQETQYF. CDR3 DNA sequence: TGTGCCAGCAGCTCCTTCCAGGACGGGGGGTACCAAGAGACCCAGTACTTC. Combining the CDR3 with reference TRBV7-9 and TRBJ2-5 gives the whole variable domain DTGVSQNPRHKITKRGQNVTFRCDPISEHNRLYWYRQTLGQGPEFLTYFQNEAQLEKSRLLSDRFSAERPKGSFSTLEIQRTEQGDSAMYLCASSSFQDGGYQETQYFGPGTRLLVL.